Listed below are T cell receptor beta chains from one sample, sequenced in a study of shared clonotypes between healthy human individuals. Produced via immunoSEQ multiplex PCR; TCRdb's table is partial and in-frame only. This table holds some 2,000,000 clones, over 85% found once. The sequenced sample was naive CD4+ T cells sorted from blood. The receptors come from a man between 18 and 29 years old in good health. CDR3s include the opening cysteine and the closing phenylalanine or tryptophan. Fields, in order: J gene, V gene, CDR3 protein.

j_call: TRBJ1-5
v_call: TRBV7-2
cdr3_aa: CASSPGQPGAQPQHF

j_call: TRBJ1-5
v_call: TRBV28
cdr3_aa: CASAQGGGNQPQHF

j_call: TRBJ1-3
v_call: TRBV28
cdr3_aa: CASSLRGPGNTIYF

j_call: TRBJ1-6
v_call: TRBV6-5
cdr3_aa: CASSYARDRGQPLHF

j_call: TRBJ2-5
v_call: TRBV6-1
cdr3_aa: CASWAYSGGEETQYF

j_call: TRBJ2-3
v_call: TRBV7-2
cdr3_aa: CASSFWGTDTQYF

j_call: TRBJ1-2
v_call: TRBV14
cdr3_aa: CASSHRTNYGYTF

j_call: TRBJ2-7
v_call: TRBV12-5
cdr3_aa: CASGLRWQSSWYEQYF

j_call: TRBJ2-1
v_call: TRBV5-4
cdr3_aa: CASIHRVAGVAGSYNEQFF

j_call: TRBJ1-1
v_call: TRBV5-1
cdr3_aa: CASSLAEQGEAFF

j_call: TRBJ1-4
v_call: TRBV18
cdr3_aa: CASSLGSGNEKLFF

j_call: TRBJ2-7
v_call: TRBV10-1
cdr3_aa: CASSTGLAGVSYEQYF

j_call: TRBJ1-2
v_call: TRBV7-3
cdr3_aa: CASSLKGSTGGYTF

j_call: TRBJ1-2
v_call: TRBV5-1
cdr3_aa: CASSTSGTGIYGYTF

j_call: TRBJ1-5
v_call: TRBV30
cdr3_aa: CAWASGRNQPQHF

j_call: TRBJ2-3
v_call: TRBV10-3
cdr3_aa: CAISDHGTSGRKRDTQYF

j_call: TRBJ1-3
v_call: TRBV5-1
cdr3_aa: CASSPGQSGSGNTIYF

j_call: TRBJ1-1
v_call: TRBV23-1
cdr3_aa: CASSQSEPHKAFF

j_call: TRBJ2-5
v_call: TRBV28
cdr3_aa: CASGQGGRETQYF

j_call: TRBJ2-7
v_call: TRBV2
cdr3_aa: CASSGDRGSHEQYF

j_call: TRBJ2-7
v_call: TRBV29-1
cdr3_aa: CSVRGNSYEQYF

j_call: TRBJ2-5
v_call: TRBV2
cdr3_aa: CASRLLAGAQETQYF